These 18 T cell receptor beta chains originate from one sample sequenced in a study of post-analysis software for immune sequencing data. Study outcomes and limitations: TRBV5-6, TRBV5-1 and TRBV20-1 belonged to a set of about five TRBV segments that were more frequent in patients than controls.

The TCR beta cDNA libraries carried unique molecular identifiers. TCRdb re-called the PCR reads with MiXCR, one entry per CDR3 protein. The table includes some 260,000 distinct CDR3 sequences, around 34% detected once. Which antigens these TCRs recognize remains unknown. Sequencing was performed on blood. These receptor sequences come from a girl between 5 and 17 years old with multiple sclerosis.

At least ten counts were recorded for this clonotype. The chain recombines TRBV6-5 with TRBJ1-6, with 7 positions matching TRBD1. Germline CDR1 is MNHEY and CDR2 is SVGAGI. V trimming: 6 bases; J trimming: 6 bases; junction bases outside the gene matches: 8. CDR3 length: 15 residues. The CDR3 loop reads CASSPDRVFNSPLHF. CDR3 sequence (DNA): TGTGCCAGCAGCCCCGACAGGGTTTTTAATTCACCCCTCCACTTT.

This clonotype was observed a few times. This may come from a read error, since a much larger clone is one base off. The chain combines TRBV20-1 with TRBJ2-4; D possibly matches TRBD1 or TRBD2 (6 bases each). The CDR3 is 16 residues long. Germline CDR1 is DFQATT and CDR2 is SNEGSKA (reference sequence). The CDR3 loop is CSASGSRGEAKTIQYF. The CDR3 DNA is TGCAGTGCTAGTGGATCGAGGGGGGAGGCCAAAACCATTCAGTACTTC.

This clonotype appeared many times. The chain links TRBV28 to TRBJ2-7; no clear D. Germline V gene lookup returns CDR1 MDHEN and CDR2 SYDVKM. The CDR3 totals 13 residues. Between the trimmed V and J ends, which lost 6 bases and 4 bases, there was a span of 13 bases. CDR3 region: CASSDPLEYEQYF. The CDR3 DNA reads as TGTGCCAGCAGCGACCCTTTAGAATACGAGCAGTACTTC.

The chain links TRBV5-1 to TRBJ2-2; weak D call: TRBD1 (5 bases). The CDR3 is made up of 14 amino acids. Germline loops: CDR1 SGHRS, CDR2 YFSETQ. The V end lost 4 bases, the J end lost 2 bases, and 9 bases lay between the germline ends. The CDR3 nucleotides read TGCGCCAGCAGCCCGGACACTAACACCGGGGAGCTGTTTTTT. Its protein is CASSPDTNTGELFF.

This clonotype was counted at least ten times. This sequence joins TRBV5-5 and TRBJ2-3, with D uncertain. V was clipped by 4 bases and J by 2 bases, with 8 bases between them. CDR1 and CDR2 from the germline V gene are SGHKS and YYEKEE (reference sequence). The CDR3 is made up of 13 amino acids. The CDR3 sequence is CASSVLPTDTQYF. CDR3 bases: TGTGCCAGCAGCGTCCTCCCCACAGATACGCAGTATTTT.

In regard to this clonotype: This may stem from a read error, because a much larger clone lies one nucleotide away. The rearrangement links TRBV6-5 to TRBJ1-2; D not resolved. Per the germline V gene, CDR1 is MNHEY and CDR2 is SVGAGI. The CDR3 spans 14 residues. Deletions cut 4 bases from V and 6 bases from J, with 15 bases between. CDR3: CASSFLGRTHGYTF. In nucleotides, the CDR3 is TGTGCCAGCAGTTTCCTTGGAAGGACTCATGGCTACACCTTC.

This clonotype was found many times. The chain recombines TRBV7-9 with TRBJ1-2; D gene unclear. Germline CDR1 and CDR2: SEHNR and FQNEAQ (reference sequence). The CDR3 consists of 12 residues. Trimming removed 0 bases from V and 7 bases from J, with 6 bases in between. In nucleotides, the CDR3 is TGTGCCAGCAGCTTAGCGGGAGGTGGCTACACCTTC. Translated: CASSLAGGGYTF. Full variable domain (missing parts from reference TRBV7-9 and TRBJ1-2): DTGVSQNPRHKITKRGQNVTFRCDPISEHNRLYWYRQTLGQGPEFLTYFQNEAQLEKSRLLSDRFSAERPKGSFSTLEIQRTEQGDSAMYLCASSLAGGGYTFGSGTRLTVV.

The J gene is TRBJ2-1, the V gene TRBV5-6, with 9 bases identical to TRBD2. The CDR3 is 17 amino acids. Germline lookup yields CDR1 SGHDT and CDR2 YYEEEE. Germline trimming cut 0 bases from V and 10 bases from J; bases unmatched to any gene: 14. The CDR3 DNA follows: TGTGCCAGCAGCTTGGACGTTGTTAGCGCGGGAGGGAACGAGCAGTTCTTC. As protein: CASSLDVVSAGGNEQFF. The full variable domain, in which reference TRBV5-6 and TRBJ2-1 provide the parts outside the CDR3, is DAGVTQSPTHLIKTRGQQVTLRCSPKSGHDTVSWYQQALGQGPQFIFQYYEEEERQRGNFPDRFSGHQFPNYSSELNVNALLLGDSALYLCASSLDVVSAGGNEQFFGPGTRLTVL.

The chain links TRBV5-8 to TRBJ2-2; D unresolved. The CDR3 loop spans 12 amino acids. V gave up 4 bases and J gave up 7 bases, with 8 bases separating them. CDR1 and CDR2 (germline): SGHTS, YDEGEE. CDR3 DNA: TGTGCCAGCAGCCCGCGGTACGGGGAGCTGTTTTTT. This translates into CASSPRYGELFF.

This clonotype was seen more than once but under ten times. The chain uses TRBV27 and TRBJ1-3; 10 bases are a match to TRBD1. The CDR3 sequence is 17 residues long. CDR1 is MNHEY, CDR2 SMNVEV, per germline (reference sequence). V shed 5 bases and J 1 base; nucleotides not matched to a gene: 8. CDR3 in amino acids: CASSRDRGPFSGNTIYF. The CDR3 nucleotides are TGTGCCAGCAGTAGGGACAGGGGCCCCTTTTCTGGAAACACCATATATTTT.

This clonotype has only one observation. This may be a read error, as it is one base from a much larger clone. J is TRBJ1-6 and V is TRBV14; 10 nucleotides agree with TRBD1. Per the germline V gene, CDR1 is SGHDN and CDR2 is FVKESK. The CDR3 spans 15 residues. Trimming took 5 bases from V and 9 from J; bases not matched to a gene: 7. CDR3 in amino acids: CASSSGTGAGSPLHF. The CDR3 region has the DNA TGTGCCAGCAGCTCTGGGACAGGGGCCGGTTCACCCCTCCACTTT.

This clonotype has at least ten counts. The V gene is TRBV5-1, the J gene TRBJ2-3; weak D call: TRBD2 (7 bases). V shed 0 bases and J shed 4 bases, with 12 bases lying between them. CDR1 SGHRS and CDR2 YFSETQ come from the germline V gene. The CDR3 spans 15 residues. The CDR3 DNA is TGCGCCAGCAGCTTGGGCGGGGGCGCCCCAGATACGCAGTATTTT. The encoded protein is CASSLGGGAPDTQYF. Full variable domain (outside the CDR3, taken from reference TRBV5-1 and TRBJ2-3): KAGVTQTPRYLIKTRGQQVTLSCSPISGHRSVSWYQQTPGQGLQFLFEYFSETQRNKGNFPGRFSGRQFSNSRSEMNVSTLELGDSALYLCASSLGGGAPDTQYFGPGTRLTVL.

V gene TRBV6-5 combines with J gene TRBJ1-4; a possible D gene is TRBD1 (5 bases). Looked up from germline, CDR1 is MNHEY and CDR2 is SVGAGI. This CDR3 is 15 amino acids long. The V end was cut by 6 bases, the J end by 3 bases, with 14 bases between. The CDR3 reads CASRSSIGANEKLFF. CDR3 sequence (DNA): TGTGCCAGCAGATCTTCGATAGGGGCTAATGAAAAACTGTTTTTT.

This clonotype has at least ten counts. V usage is TRBV10-3 and J usage is TRBJ1-5; D may be TRBD1 (5 bases). This CDR3 contains 14 residues. Trimming shortened V by 10 bases and J by 5 bases, and 18 bases separated the two germline ends. In germline, CDR1 is ENHRY, CDR2 SYGVKD. The CDR3 DNA reads as TGTGCCACGGTGCAGGGTCTGAGCGATCAGCCCCAGCATTTT. It codes for CATVQGLSDQPQHF.

This clonotype was observed at least ten times. The chain joins TRBV29-1 to TRBJ1-2; D is undetermined. The CDR3 has 12 amino acids. Trimming shortened V by 3 bases and J by 2 bases, and 7 bases separated the two germline ends. CDR1 is SQVTM, CDR2 ANQGSEA, per germline. The CDR3 reads CSVDDRNYGYTF. Written as DNA, the CDR3 is TGCAGCGTTGACGACCGGAACTATGGCTACACCTTC.

As for this clonotype: At one end the junction does not follow the germline gene, possibly because of a read error. This chain connects TRBV12-3 or TRBV12-4 to TRBJ2-3; D unresolved. The CDR3 has 11 amino acids. CDR3 sequence reads: CASGLTDMQYF. DNA for the CDR3: TGTGCCAGCGGGCTCACAGATATGCAGTATTTT.

The rearrangement joins TRBV20-1 to TRBJ2-7, with a tentative D call TRBD2 (6 bases). Germline lookup yields CDR1 DFQATT and CDR2 SNEGSKA (reference sequence). This CDR3 has 14 residues. V was trimmed by 3 bases and J by 3 bases, leaving 15 bases between them. Here the CDR3 reads CSARSDGRRYEQYF. CDR3 sequence (DNA): TGCAGTGCTAGGAGTGACGGGAGACGCTACGAGCAGTACTTC.

This clonotype has at least ten counts. The chain employs TRBV5-4 and TRBJ1-4; D call uncertain. CDR1 is SGHNT, CDR2 YYREEE, per germline (reference sequence). This CDR3 is built from 14 residues. Trimming shortened V by 1 base and J by 0 bases, and 4 bases separated the two germline ends. The DNA for the CDR3 is TGTGCCAGCAGCTTGCAAGCAACTAATGAAAAACTGTTTTTT. Translated: CASSLQATNEKLFF.